The present entry profiles one T cell receptor (beta chain) with its context. There are no base qualities to consult, and no much larger clone falls within one base. The data belong to a study of T cells during gluten challenge in celiac disease (dated by TCRdb to between 2016 and 2019). Background for the entire study: For 7 or 8 challenge participants who showed a significant rise in HLA-DQ:gluten tetramer-binding T cells, paired single-cell TCR sequencing was carried out. Blood was collected at baseline, day 6 and day 14 of the challenge, and duodenal biopsies at baseline and day 14. Single-cell libraries were sequenced paired-end 250 bp and bulk libraries paired-end 300 bp on the Illumina MiSeq. On the study overall, not on this receptor specifically: Clonal expansion rose on day 6, as shown by reduced sample-corrected Shannon diversity of circulating gluten-specific T cells. Across the 7 patients, about 11-44% of single-cell TCR-alpha/beta clonotypes seen at the latest time point had also been present at baseline, compared with roughly 51-55% in the bulk data. The circulating gluten-specific T cells hit their peak on day 6, and the day-6 repertoire seemed to be made up largely of expanded preexisting memory clonotypes.

Receptor amplification or capture employed single-cell sequencing. Sequencing was performed on an Illumina MiSeq. Three nested PCRs using multiplexed primers that cover all TRA and TRB V genes were used to amplify paired single-cell TCR-alpha and TCR-beta sequences. From the authors' description of their analysis: Selected pRESTO steps were used to preprocess the reads, and IMGT/HighV-QUEST was used to assign V, D, J genes and CDR3 junctions. Single cells were retained only when identified as valid singletons with at most three chains, each chain being supported by 100 or more reads. Clonotypes were defined by identical paired TCR-alpha/beta nucleotide sequences, and cross-patient sharing of only 0.15% to 0.2% indicated negligible cross-contamination. Repertoire diversity was estimated with an undersampling-corrected Shannon index in samples with more than 20 cells. TCRdb itself trimmed the public reads at Q25 with fastp, ran MiXCR and retained productive beta chains. All rows with the same CDR3 protein become a single entry with the most common DNA and genes. TCRdb, not the authors, supplied the V and J calls. The sample has under 400 distinct CDR3 sequences on record, under 30% of them singletons. Around 45% of the sample lies in the top ten.

Via the germline V gene, CDR1 is SGHTA and CDR2 FQGTGA. V loses 2 bases of germline sequence and J loses 4 bases, and the interval between the two ends is 13 bases. Measured from the cysteine to the phenylalanine, the CDR3 is 15 residues long. The kept DNA is CDR3 alone, 45 bases in frame from the first base. In blood, tetramer-binding CD4+ effector-memory gut-homing T cells were gated as CD3+, CD45RA-, CD62L- and integrin beta7+, with lineage markers excluded. A 14-day oral dietary gluten challenge was undertaken by treated celiac disease patients on a gluten-free diet so that recall of gluten-specific T cells could be studied. Sorting was done on an Aria II cell sorter as single cells, plus in bulk whenever tetramer-positive cells were relatively numerous. Peripheral blood mononuclear cells were isolated using Ficoll density gradient centrifugation and were cryopreserved prior to staining. Before tetramer-binding CD4+ T cells were sorted, thawed cells were stained with a pool of PE-conjugated HLA-DQ:gluten tetramers that present immunodominant gluten epitopes. After staining with HLA-DQ:gluten tetramers, blood samples were enriched using a tetramer-based method.

The chain employs TRBV7-3 and TRBJ2-3; TRBD2 is a weak D gene call, 7 bases matching. The source material was gluten-specific CD4+ T cells sorted from blood using tetramers, sampled at baseline or on day 6, 14 or 28 of gluten challenge (not recorded which). The clonotype comes from a female donor with celiac disease. This receptor has the CDR3 CASSLYGGPSDTQYF. The sequenced DNA is TGTGCCAGCAGCTTATACGGGGGGCCCTCAGATACGCAGTATTTT.